Included here is one T cell receptor (beta chain) sequence, with context. Being one base from a much bigger clone, this may be a read error. The CDR3 contains 12 residues. V lost 6 bases to trimming and J lost 4 bases, with 9 bases between them. Germline loops: CDR1 MNHEY, CDR2 SVGEGT. This entry is derived from a study of regulatory T cells in long-lasting Graves disease. CDR3-region Arm-PCR and iRepertoire HTBI primers produced the TCR beta libraries. TCRdb re-derived calls from the multiplex PCR reads in MiXCR, one entry per CDR3 protein. The sample carries 560,000 or so distinct CDR3 sequences, roughly a sixth recorded once. Time point denoted: newly diagnosed GD, antithyroid drugs for less than 3 months. RNA extracted from PBMCs served as the sequencing template. In Xi'an, China, an endocrinology department was the source of patients. The same sample was also used in a study of T cells in Graves' hyperthyroidism and ophthalmopathy. That publication notes: Investigators excluded patients with uncontrolled infection, other autoimmune disease, pregnancy or lactation. The HTBI primer set drove a first-round RT-PCR of the TCR CDR3.

V and J are TRBV6-2 or TRBV6-3 and TRBJ1-1; D perhaps matches TRBD1 (5 bases). Sample: peripheral blood mononuclear cells (PBMCs), taken at new diagnosis, from a patient treated with antithyroid drugs. The receptor was isolated from a man aged 18-30 years with Graves disease. CDR3 nucleotide sequence: TGTGCCAGCAGAGGGACGGGCACTGAAGCTTTCTTT. The encoded protein is CASRGTGTEAFF.